The 8 T cell receptor beta chains given below trace back to one sample, sequenced in a study of CD8 T cells in ankylosing spondylitis. MiXCR, applied by TCRdb to the 5' RACE reads, yields one record per CDR3 protein. In the table there are under 300,000 distinct CDR3 sequences, more than 9% of which are singletons. Material for sequencing was blood, either unsorted or a sorted T cell fraction (not recorded which). These receptors were collected from a male donor with ankylosing spondylitis or in good health (not recorded which).

This clonotype was observed at least ten times. The chain has TRBV20-1 and TRBJ2-1, with TRBD2 identical over 7 bases. After removal of 6 bases from V and 0 bases from J, the junction contained 2 bases not matched to a gene. Germline lookup yields CDR1 DFQATT and CDR2 SNEGSKA (reference sequence). The CDR3 is 13 amino acids. CDR3 nucleotides: TGCAGTGCCGAGCGGGGCTCCTACAATGAGCAGTTCTTC. Its translation: CSAERGSYNEQFF.

Notes on this clonotype: One end of the junction varies from germline; a read error may be responsible. The rearrangement links TRBV5-1 to TRBJ1-3; D may be TRBD1 (5 bases). Germline CDR1 and CDR2: SGHRS and YFSETQ. This CDR3 has 16 amino acids. The CDR3 nucleotides read TGCGCCAACAGCTCCGGGACTCCCCTCTCTGGAAACACCATATATTTT. Its translation is CANSSGTPLSGNTIYF.

This clonotype was recorded many times. The V call is TRBV5-5, the J call TRBJ2-5, with D possibly TRBD1 on 5 matching bases. The CDR3 spans 15 residues. CDR1 is SGHKS and CDR2 is YYEKEE in the germline V gene (reference sequence). With 1 base removed from V and 4 bases from J, the gap between germline ends came to 14 bases. CDR3 nucleotide sequence: TGTGCCAGCAGCTTGTTAGCAGGGCCCGGAGAGACCCAGTACTTC. Translated: CASSLLAGPGETQYF.

This clonotype was seen at least ten times. V usage is TRBV7-2 and J usage is TRBJ2-1, with 8 positions matching TRBD2. The V segment lost 2 bases and the J segment 6 bases; nucleotides outside the gene matches: 9. Germline V gene sequence: CDR1 SGHTA, CDR2 FQGNSA. This CDR3 is built from 16 residues. The CDR3 spells CASSLIRGGFSNEQFF. In DNA, the CDR3 is TGTGCCAGCAGCTTAATCCGGGGGGGCTTTAGCAATGAGCAGTTCTTC.

This clonotype was detected ten times or more. The CDR3 region is CSVRGANVLTF. The CDR3 DNA follows: TGCAGCGTTCGCGGGGCCAACGTCCTGACTTTC. This rearrangement joins TRBV29-1 to TRBJ2-6, with no clear D. The germline V and J ends were trimmed by 5 bases and 4 bases, with 3 bases remaining between them. Germline assignment: CDR1 SQVTM and CDR2 ANQGSEA. This CDR3 has 11 residues. The whole variable domain, remainder taken from reference TRBV29-1 and TRBJ2-6, is SAVISQKPSRDICQRGTSLTIQCQVDSQVTMMFWYRQQPGQSLTLIATANQGSEATYESGFVIDKFPISRPNLTFSTLTVSNMSPEDSSIYLCSVRGANVLTFGAGSRLTVL.

There are many counts of this clonotype. The chain employs TRBV2 and TRBJ2-1; 10 positions match TRBD2. The V gene end was trimmed by 2 bases and the J gene end by 7 bases; junction bases not matched to a gene: 5. The CDR3 is made up of 15 amino acids. In germline, CDR1 is SNHLY, CDR2 FYNNEI. The CDR3 DNA is TGTGCCAGCAGTGAAATAGCGGGGGGCATGAATGAGCAGTTCTTC. This gives the protein CASSEIAGGMNEQFF.

This clonotype has more than one count but fewer than ten. This chain joins TRBV12-3 or TRBV12-4 and TRBJ1-2; tentatively, D is TRBD1 (6 bases). Trimming took off 5 bases at V and 8 bases at J, with 21 bases between the two ends. CDR3 length equals 15 residues. The CDR3 reads CASSPGGGGGRGYTF. The CDR3 DNA sequence: TGTGCCAGCAGTCCCGGTGGAGGAGGGGGGAGAGGCTACACCTTC.

This clonotype was found many times. The chain uses TRBV12-3 or TRBV12-4 and TRBJ1-1; possible D gene TRBD1, 5 bases. Deletions cut 4 bases from V and 0 bases from J, with 12 bases between. The CDR3 covers 15 residues. CDR3 nucleotides: TGTGCCAGCAGTTCCTCCGGGACCTTGAACACTGAAGCTTTCTTT. Translating it yields CASSSSGTLNTEAFF.